A selection of T cell receptor beta chains follows, all from one sample in a study of T cell responses to AZD1222 COVID-19 vaccine. Profiling relied on immunoSEQ multiplex PCR, and the TCRdb table lists in-frame clones only, not all of them. The sample contains about 150,000 clones, around 90% of which appear only once. The material sequenced was peripheral blood, taken 28 days after the second dose of the MenACWY control vaccine. These receptors all come from an adult who received the MenACWY meningococcal vaccine as a control. The CDR3 runs from the conserved cysteine through the conserved F or W. A D gene is named only where the DNA matches it firmly. Clone size, where shown, is once, few, many, or a class for clones that have expanded.

V gene	J gene	clone size	D gene	CDR3 DNA	CDR3 protein
TRBV9	TRBJ1-1	.	TRBD1	TGTGCCAGCAGCCCCCGGATGGCGGGACAGGGTCGGACTGAAGCTTTCTTT	CASSPRMAGQGRTEAFF
TRBV19	TRBJ1-4	.	.	TGTGCCAGTAGTACTGAGGGTTTAAAACTGTTTTTT	CASSTEGLKLFF
TRBV20-1	TRBJ2-7	.	.	TGCAGTGCTAGTCTAGTGGATTACGAGCAGTACTTC	CSASLVDYEQYF
TRBV2	TRBJ1-1	.	.	TGTGCCAGCAGTGACGAGGGGATGGACACTGAAGCTTTCTTT	CASSDEGMDTEAFF
TRBV7-9	TRBJ2-7	once	.	TGTGCCAGCAGCCCCCGACAGAGAGTCTACGAGCAGTACTTC	CASSPRQRVYEQYF
TRBV6-1	TRBJ1-5	.	.	TGTGCCAGCAGTGAAGATTGGGCGGGGAGACAGCCCCAGCATTTT	CASSEDWAGRQPQHF
TRBV4-2	TRBJ1-1	.	TRBD1	TGTGCCAGCAGCCCGGGACAGTTGTTGAACACTGAAGCTTTCTTT	CASSPGQLLNTEAFF
TRBV6-5	TRBJ2-7	.	.	TGTGCCAGCAGTTACTCCCTGGGAAGCTCCTACGAGCAGTACTTC	CASSYSLGSSYEQYF
TRBV6-5	TRBJ2-7	.	.	TGTGCCAGCAGGCCGGGGACGTCCTACGAGCAGTACTTC	CASRPGTSYEQYF
TRBV30	TRBJ1-1	once	.	TGTGCCTGGAGACCGGGACACTTGAACACTGAAGCTTTCTTT	CAWRPGHLNTEAFF
TRBV6-5	TRBJ2-1	.	TRBD1	TGTGCCAGCATCTCGGACAGGGGGCTAAATGAGCAGTTCTTC	CASISDRGLNEQFF
TRBV7-9	TRBJ1-1	.	.	TGTGCCAGCAGCCAGCGACAGGAAGAAGCTTTCTTT	CASSQRQEEAFF
TRBV6-2/TRBV6-3	TRBJ2-4	.	.	TGTGCCAGCAGTTACAGAAGACAGTCAAACATTCAGTACTTC	CASSYRRQSNIQYF
TRBV6-6	TRBJ1-2	.	.	TGTGCCAGCAGTTACAATGGGAACTATGGCTACACCTTC	CASSYNGNYGYTF
TRBV21-1	TRBJ1-2	few	.	TGTGCCAGGGGACAGGGACTGAACTATGGCTACACCTTC	CARGQGLNYGYTF
TRBV7-9	TRBJ2-5	.	.	TGTGCCAGCAGCTCCTGGTCGGGACGGGAACAAGAGACCCAGTACTTC	CASSSWSGREQETQYF
TRBV27	TRBJ2-7	few	.	TGTGCCAGCAGTTTATCCCAGACAGCCCCATGGGAGCAGTACTTC	CASSLSQTAPWEQYF
TRBV12-5	TRBJ2-2	.	TRBD1	TGTGCTAGTGGTTCCCGGGAAGCAGGGGGCACCGGGGAGCTGTTTTTT	CASGSREAGGTGELFF